This record covers a single T cell receptor beta chain. The record originates from a study of control samples from healthy donors and cancer patients. The CDR3 contains 17 residues. The repertoire was sequenced with immunoSEQ multiplex PCR; TCRdb's copy has only in-frame clones and lacks some. The sample has 80,000 to 100,000 clones, about four fifths seen once. This receptor was obtained from a woman aged 25 to 45 in good health. This sequence joins TRBV21-1 and TRBJ1-4; TRBD1 was called by the table and not checked on the DNA. TRBV21-1 is labeled a pseudogene. Sequencing input: blood. DNA for the CDR3: TGTGCCAGCAGCAAAGTCGAGCCCAGGGGGACTAATGAAAAACTGTTTTTT. Protein sequence: CASSKVEPRGTNEKLFF.